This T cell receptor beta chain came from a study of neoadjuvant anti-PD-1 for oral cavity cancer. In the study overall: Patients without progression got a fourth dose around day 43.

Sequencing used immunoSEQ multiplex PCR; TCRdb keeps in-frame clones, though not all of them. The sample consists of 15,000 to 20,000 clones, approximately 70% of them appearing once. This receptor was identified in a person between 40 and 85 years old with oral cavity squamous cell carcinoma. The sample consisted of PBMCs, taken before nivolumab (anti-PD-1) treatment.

Written as DNA, the CDR3 is TGTGCCAGCAGTCCCCTAGCCAGGGGCGAAAAACTGTTTTTT. This gives the protein CASSPLARGEKLFF. The V call is TRBV27, the J call TRBJ1-4, with D tentatively TRBD1 (6 bases). V lost 5 bases and J 8 bases, leaving 15 bases between the germline ends. CDR1 is MNHEY and CDR2 is SMNVEV in the germline V gene (reference sequence). CDR3 length: 14 residues.